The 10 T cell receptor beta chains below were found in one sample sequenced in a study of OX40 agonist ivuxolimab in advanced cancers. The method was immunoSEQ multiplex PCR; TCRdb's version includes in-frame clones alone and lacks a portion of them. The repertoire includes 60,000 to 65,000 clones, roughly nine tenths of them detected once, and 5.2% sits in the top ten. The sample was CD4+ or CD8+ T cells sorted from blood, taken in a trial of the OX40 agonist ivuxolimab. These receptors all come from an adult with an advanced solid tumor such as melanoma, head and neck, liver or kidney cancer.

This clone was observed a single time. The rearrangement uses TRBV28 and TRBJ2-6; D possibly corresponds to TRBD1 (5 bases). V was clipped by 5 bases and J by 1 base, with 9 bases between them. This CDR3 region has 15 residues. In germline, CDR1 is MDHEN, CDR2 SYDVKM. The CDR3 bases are TGTGCCAGCAGTAGGGCAGGGTCTGGGGCCAACGTCCTGACTTTC. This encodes CASSRAGSGANVLTF.

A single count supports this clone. The CDR3 is CASSLRGHTNTDTQYF. Written as DNA, the CDR3 is TGTGCCAGCAGTCTCAGGGGGCATACCAACACAGATACGCAGTATTTT. This chain uses TRBV27 with TRBJ2-3, with 8 bases lining up with TRBD1. The trim removed 5 bases at V and 2 bases at J, leaving 9 bases unmatched. Germline CDR1 reads MNHEY; CDR2 reads SMNVEV (reference sequence). This CDR3 region has 16 residues.

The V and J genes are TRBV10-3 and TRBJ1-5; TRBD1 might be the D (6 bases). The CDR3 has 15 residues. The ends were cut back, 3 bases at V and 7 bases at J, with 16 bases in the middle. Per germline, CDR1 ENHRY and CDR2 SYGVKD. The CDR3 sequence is CAISDGFRGGQPQHF. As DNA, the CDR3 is TGTGCCATCAGTGATGGTTTCAGGGGAGGACAGCCCCAGCATTTT.

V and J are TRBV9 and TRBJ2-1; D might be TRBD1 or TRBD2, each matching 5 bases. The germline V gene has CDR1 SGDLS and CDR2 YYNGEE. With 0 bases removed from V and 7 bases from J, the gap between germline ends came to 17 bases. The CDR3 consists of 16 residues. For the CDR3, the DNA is TGTGCCAGCAGCGTAGGGGGACCGCTATTTTTGAATGAGCAGTTCTTC. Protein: CASSVGGPLFLNEQFF. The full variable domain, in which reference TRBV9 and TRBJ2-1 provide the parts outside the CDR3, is DSGVTQTPKHLITATGQRVTLRCSPRSGDLSVYWYQQSLDQGLQFLIQYYNGEERAKGNILERFSAQQFPDLHSELNLSSLELGDSALYFCASSVGGPLFLNEQFFGPGTRLTVL.

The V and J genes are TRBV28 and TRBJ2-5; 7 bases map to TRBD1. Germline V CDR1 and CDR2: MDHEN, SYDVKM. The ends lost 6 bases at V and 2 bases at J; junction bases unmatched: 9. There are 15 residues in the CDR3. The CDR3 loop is CASSVPGQQQETQYF. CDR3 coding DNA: TGTGCCAGCAGCGTTCCGGGACAGCAACAAGAGACCCAGTACTTC.

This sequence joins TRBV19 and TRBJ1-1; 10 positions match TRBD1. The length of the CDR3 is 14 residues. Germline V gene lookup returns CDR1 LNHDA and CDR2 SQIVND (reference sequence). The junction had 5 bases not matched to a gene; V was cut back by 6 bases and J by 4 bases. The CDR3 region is CASRVTGGFTEAFF. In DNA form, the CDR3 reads TGTGCCAGTAGAGTGACAGGGGGCTTCACTGAAGCTTTCTTT.

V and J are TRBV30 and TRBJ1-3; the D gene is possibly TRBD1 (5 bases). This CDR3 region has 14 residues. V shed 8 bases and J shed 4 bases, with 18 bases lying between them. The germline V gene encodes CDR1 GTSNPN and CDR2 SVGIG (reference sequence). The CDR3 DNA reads TGTGCCGGCGATGGGACTGCTATAGGAAACACCATATATTTT. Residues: CAGDGTAIGNTIYF.

CDR3 protein: CATRRAHSNYGYTF. The DNA of the CDR3 is TGTGCCACTAGGCGCGCTCACTCTAACTATGGCTACACCTTC. The chain combines TRBV15 with TRBJ1-2, with D unclear. Per the germline V gene, CDR1 is LNHNV and CDR2 is YYDKDF (reference sequence). The CDR3 is 14 residues long. Trimming removed 9 bases at V and 0 bases at J, with 14 bases between.

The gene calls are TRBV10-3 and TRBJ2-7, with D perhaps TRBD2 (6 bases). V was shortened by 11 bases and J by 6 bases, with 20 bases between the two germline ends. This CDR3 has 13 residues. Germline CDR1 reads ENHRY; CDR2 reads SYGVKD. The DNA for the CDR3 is TGTGCCGCGGCGGGACGAACCACTCTCGAGCAGTACTTC. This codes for CAAAGRTTLEQYF.

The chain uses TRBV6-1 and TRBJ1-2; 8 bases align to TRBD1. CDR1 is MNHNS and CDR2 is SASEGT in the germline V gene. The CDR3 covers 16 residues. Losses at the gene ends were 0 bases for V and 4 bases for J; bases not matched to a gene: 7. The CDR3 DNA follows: TGTGCCAGCAGTGAAGCCGGACAGGGCCGTAGCTATGGCTACACCTTC. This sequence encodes CASSEAGQGRSYGYTF.